This is a list of T cell receptor beta chains from one sample in a study of T cells in Graves' hyperthyroidism and ophthalmopathy. A single record per CDR3 protein comes from TCRdb applying MiXCR to the multiplex PCR reads. The sample lists approximately 520,000 distinct CDR3 sequences, around 22% occurring once. Material for sequencing was blood. Every receptor here comes from a woman aged 25 to 45 with Graves' ophthalmopathy. CDR3s include the opening cysteine and the closing phenylalanine or tryptophan. The D gene is left open where the match is weak. Part of the rows lack a size; the others show once, few, many or a class for expanded clones.

J gene,V gene,D gene,clone size,CDR3 DNA,CDR3 protein
TRBJ1-2,TRBV20-1,TRBD1,many,TGCAGTGCTGAGACAGGGCCTCGTGGCTACACCTTC,CSAETGPRGYTF
TRBJ2-7,TRBV28,TRBD2,once,TGTGCCAGCAGTGGAACTAGCGGTTATACCGTCTGGACCTACGAGCAGTACTTC,CASSGTSGYTVWTYEQYF
TRBJ2-5,TRBV12-3/TRBV12-4,TRBD2,many,TGTGCCAGCAGCCGGGAGGCGGCCCAAGAGACCCAGTACTTC,CASSREAAQETQYF
TRBJ2-3,TRBV11-3,.,many,TGTGCCAGCAGCTTAGAAGGGGTGGGAGATACGCAGTATTTT,CASSLEGVGDTQYF
TRBJ1-1,TRBV6-5,.,.,TGTGCCAGCAGTTCTATTTTGGACACTGAAGCTTTCTTT,CASSSILDTEAFF
TRBJ2-7,TRBV20-1,.,.,TGCAGTGCTAGTGAGGCGTCCCCCTCCTACGAGCAGTACTTC,CSASEASPSYEQYF
TRBJ2-7,TRBV20-1,.,many,TGCAGTGCTAGAGCAGGGGGGTACTCCTACGAGCAGTACTTC,CSARAGGYSYEQYF
TRBJ1-2,TRBV28,.,.,TGTGCCAGCAGTTTAACGGACCACTATGGCCACACCTTC,CASSLTDHYGHTF
TRBJ2-7,TRBV7-2,.,many,TGTGCCAGCAGCTTAGATCCAGGCTACGAGCAGTACTTC,CASSLDPGYEQYF
TRBJ1-5,TRBV4-1,.,few,TGCGCCAGCAGCAGCGCTCCAGATAGCAATCAGCCCCAGCATTTT,CASSSAPDSNQPQHF
TRBJ2-2,TRBV9,TRBD1,.,TGTGCCAGCAGCGGACAGGGGGTTTACACCGGGGAGCTGTTTTTT,CASSGQGVYTGELFF
TRBJ1-3,TRBV12-3/TRBV12-4,TRBD1,many,TGTGCCAGCAACAACCCAGGGACAGGAGGAAACACCATATATTTT,CASNNPGTGGNTIYF
TRBJ2-5,TRBV7-2,.,.,TGTGCCAGCAGCAGCTACCTTCGGGGGCACCAAGAGACCCAGTACTTC,CASSSYLRGHQETQYF
TRBJ1-2,TRBV6-1,.,many,TGTGCCAGCAGTACCTTACCAGGGACCGGAGTGGGCTACACCTTC,CASSTLPGTGVGYTF
TRBJ2-7,TRBV20-1,.,.,TGCAGTGCAACCGACCGAAGGAGAGTTTACGAGCAGTACTTC,CSATDRRRVYEQYF
TRBJ2-7,TRBV2,TRBD2,once,TGTGCCAGCAGCCACACTAGCGGGAGTCAATCCGAGCAGTACTTC,CASSHTSGSQSEQYF